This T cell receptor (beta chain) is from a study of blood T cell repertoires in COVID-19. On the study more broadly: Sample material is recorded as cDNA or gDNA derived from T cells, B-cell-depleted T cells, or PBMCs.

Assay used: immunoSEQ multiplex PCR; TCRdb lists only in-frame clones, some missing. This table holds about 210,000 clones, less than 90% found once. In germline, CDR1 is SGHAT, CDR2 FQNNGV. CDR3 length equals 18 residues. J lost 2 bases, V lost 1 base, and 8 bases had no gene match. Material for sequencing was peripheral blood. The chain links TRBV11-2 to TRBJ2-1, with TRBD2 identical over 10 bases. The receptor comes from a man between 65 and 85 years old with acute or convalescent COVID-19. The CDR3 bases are TGTGCCAGCAGCTTAGGGCTAGCGGGGGTTCCACCCTACAATGAGCAGTTCTTC. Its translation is CASSLGLAGVPPYNEQFF.